These 32 T cell receptor beta chains were all obtained from the same sample, sequenced in a study of T-cell reconstitution after alpha-beta-depleted transplantation in children. As it was prepared, the TCRbeta library received unique molecular identifiers. From the PCR reads, TCRdb called clonotypes with MiXCR, one entry per CDR3 protein. The table records nearly 250,000 distinct CDR3 sequences, roughly 8.2% of them present only once. Sequences were derived from PBMCs, mostly from graft donor cells, sampled 180 days after TCRalphabeta/CD19-depleted stem cell transplant. The receptor set was obtained from a male patient aged 5 to 17 who had a stem cell transplant for acute lymphoblastic leukemia, so the T cells may come from the graft donor.

This clonotype was seen at least ten times. The genes are TRBV18 and TRBJ2-1; no definite D call. The CDR3 covers 11 residues. CDR1 is KGHSH, CDR2 LQKENI, per germline. V lost 2 bases to trimming and J lost 8 bases, with 4 bases between them. CDR3 sequence (DNA): TGTGCCAGCTCACCAATGGATGAGCAGTTCTTC. Its protein is CASSPMDEQFF.

This clonotype was found many times. This chain's CDR3 is CASSLALGANSPLHF. The CDR3 coding sequence is TGTGCCAGCAGCTTAGCGCTAGGGGCTAATTCACCCCTCCACTTT. The chain has TRBV7-2 and TRBJ1-6, with D perhaps TRBD1 (5 bases). With 0 bases removed from V and 6 bases from J, the gap between germline ends came to 9 bases. This CDR3 has 15 amino acids. Germline CDR1 reads SGHTA; CDR2 reads FQGNSA.

The table lists this clonotype with many counts. CDR3 bases: TGTGCCAGCAGCTATGGGATCTACAATGAGCAGTTCTTC. Translating gives CASSYGIYNEQFF. The chain links TRBV7-8 to TRBJ2-1; no firm D call. Per the germline V gene, CDR1 is SGHVS and CDR2 is FQNEAQ. The germline V and J ends were trimmed by 4 bases and 3 bases, with 7 bases remaining between them. This CDR3 is built from 13 residues. The full variable domain, completed using reference TRBV7-8 and TRBJ2-1, is GAGVSQSPRYKVAKRGQDVALRCDPISGHVSLFWYQQALGQGPEFLTYFQNEAQLDKSGLPSDRFFAERPEGSVSTLKIQRTQQEDSAVYLCASSYGIYNEQFFGPGTRLTVL.

Ten or more counts support this clonotype. The CDR3 DNA is TGTGCCAGCAGTGAATCTTTGACACCTGGGGAGCAGTTCTTC. Residues: CASSESLTPGEQFF. V gene TRBV6-1 combines with J gene TRBJ2-1; D unclear. The germline CDR1 and CDR2 sequences are MNHNS and SASEGT. With 2 bases removed from V and 10 bases from J, the gap between germline ends came to 15 bases. There are 14 residues in the CDR3.

This clonotype was counted ten times or more. The V and J genes are TRBV12-3 or TRBV12-4 and TRBJ2-7; 8 nucleotides line up with TRBD2. The CDR3 runs to 14 residues. J was trimmed by 3 bases and V by 5 bases; bases with no gene match: 6. Here the CDR3 reads CASSPGLEGYEQYF. The CDR3 DNA is TGTGCCAGCAGTCCGGGACTAGAGGGCTACGAGCAGTACTTC.

At least ten counts were recorded for this clonotype. The gene calls are TRBV28 and TRBJ2-7; TRBD2 matches 11 bases. V gave up 3 bases and J gave up 4 bases; unmatched junction bases: 2. This CDR3 is built from 14 residues. CDR1 and CDR2 from the germline V gene are MDHEN and SYDVKM. The CDR3 here is CASSFGLAGYEQYF. CDR3 coding DNA: TGTGCCAGCAGTTTCGGACTAGCGGGTTACGAGCAGTACTTC.

V gene TRBV2 combines with J gene TRBJ2-5; the match to TRBD1 covers 9 bases. The CDR3 has 14 residues. Trimming took 6 bases from V and 5 from J; bases not matched to a gene: 7. The germline CDR1 and CDR2 sequences are SNHLY and FYNNEI. CDR3 sequence reads: CASRGQGIGETQYF. Here the CDR3 DNA reads TGTGCCAGCAGGGGACAGGGTATAGGGGAGACCCAGTACTTC.

Remarks on this clonotype: This may be a read error, as it is one base from a much larger clone. The V and J genes are TRBV19 and TRBJ1-5; possible D gene TRBD1, 5 bases. The CDR3 totals 15 residues. In germline, CDR1 is LNHDA, CDR2 SQIVND (reference sequence). CDR3 residues: CASTFRGGSNQPKHF. CDR3 coding DNA: TGTGCCAGTACTTTTAGGGGTGGGAGCAATCAGCCCAAGCATTTT.

This chain connects TRBV7-9 to TRBJ1-1, with 9 nucleotides matching TRBD1. The CDR3 extends over 17 amino acids. Germline V gene data show CDR1 as SEHNR and CDR2 as FQNEAQ (reference sequence). The V gene end was trimmed by 10 bases and the J gene end by 1 base; junction bases not matched to a gene: 16. The CDR3 region has the DNA TGTGCCATCTCACATCTCCTTCAGGGACAGGGGAACACTGAAGCTTTCTTT. This codes for CAISHLLQGQGNTEAFF.

This clonotype showed up many times. J is TRBJ2-5 and V is TRBV5-1, with D possibly TRBD1 on 5 matching bases. Deletions cut 4 bases from V and 1 base from J, with 11 bases between. Germline loops: CDR1 SGHRS, CDR2 YFSETQ. The CDR3 length is 14 residues. CDR3 sequence (DNA): TGCGCCAGCAGCCCCAAACAGGTCCAAGAGACCCAGTACTTC. It translates to CASSPKQVQETQYF.

This clonotype was counted many times. V is TRBV6-5 and J is TRBJ2-7, with 7 bases that match TRBD2. J lost 2 bases, V lost 0 bases, and 10 bases had no gene match. The CDR3 is made up of 17 amino acids. Germline loops: CDR1 MNHEY, CDR2 SVGAGI. The CDR3 spells CASSYSIRGSLAYEQYF. The CDR3 DNA reads as TGTGCCAGCAGTTACTCGATTCGCGGGAGCCTGGCCTACGAGCAGTACTTC.

This clonotype appeared many times. The chain joins TRBV6-5 to TRBJ2-2; 7 bases align to TRBD1. Trimming took 5 bases from V and 1 from J; bases not matched to a gene: 4. CDR1 is MNHEY and CDR2 is SVGAGI in the germline V gene. CDR3 length equals 15 residues. DNA of the CDR3: TGTGCCAGCAGTACATACAGGGGGAACACCGGGGAGCTGTTTTTT. This encodes CASSTYRGNTGELFF.

This clonotype was seen at least ten times. This sequence joins TRBV12-3 or TRBV12-4 and TRBJ2-7, with D maybe TRBD2 (5 bases). The CDR3 has 15 residues. Trimming removed 5 bases at V and 3 bases at J, with 17 bases between. The CDR3 nucleotides read TGTGCCAGCAGTCCGGTCCCGGTTCGGGGCTACGAGCAGTACTTC. Amino acids: CASSPVPVRGYEQYF.

This clonotype occurred many times. The chain employs TRBV6-2 or TRBV6-3 and TRBJ2-7; possibly TRBD1 for D (5 bases). V lost 5 bases, J lost 5 bases, and 13 bases lay in between. CDR3 length: 13 amino acids. Germline V gene data show CDR1 as MNHEY and CDR2 as SVGEGT. CDR3 loop: CASSPTQVNEQYF. The CDR3 DNA sequence: TGTGCCAGCAGTCCAACACAGGTCAACGAGCAGTACTTC.

At least ten counts were recorded for this clonotype. Germline is not matched at one junction end, which may reflect a read error. The rearrangement uses TRBV19 and TRBJ2-4; 8 bases are shared with TRBD1. Germline V CDR1 and CDR2: LNHDA, SQIVND (reference sequence). This CDR3 has 16 amino acids. The CDR3 is CASSTLFSGGRGLEAF. The CDR3 DNA follows: TGTGCCAGTAGTACTCTCTTTTCAGGGGGCCGAGGTCTCGAAGCCTTC.

This sequence joins TRBV5-4 and TRBJ1-3, with no clear D. CDR1 and CDR2 from the germline V gene are SGHNT and YYREEE (reference sequence). This CDR3 is built from 16 residues. V was cut by 0 bases and J by 2 bases, with 12 bases left in between. For the CDR3, the DNA is TGTGCCAGCAGCTTGGCCGGGGAAATACCTGGAAACACCATATATTTT. It yields the protein CASSLAGEIPGNTIYF.

This clonotype was seen repeatedly, ten times or more. The chain uses TRBV4-3 and TRBJ2-3; 9 bases are a match to TRBD1. Germline CDR1 reads LGHNA; CDR2 reads YSLEER. Trimming took 7 bases from V and 1 from J; bases not matched to a gene: 9. The CDR3 runs 16 residues. Here the CDR3 reads CASTQIQGAGTDTQYF. CDR3 DNA: TGCGCCAGCACCCAGATACAGGGGGCGGGCACAGATACGCAGTATTTT.

This clonotype came up many times. The chain has TRBV28 and TRBJ2-7, with 8 bases aligning to TRBD1. The CDR3 totals 15 residues. The trim removed 4 bases at V and 0 bases at J, leaving 5 bases unmatched. From germline, CDR1 is MDHEN and CDR2 SYDVKM. The CDR3 region has the DNA TGTGCCAGCAGTTCCGGCGGGACAGGCTCCTACGAGCAGTACTTC. Translation: CASSSGGTGSYEQYF.

The chain joins TRBV7-6 to TRBJ2-1; 7 nucleotides match TRBD1. The germline CDR1 and CDR2 sequences are SGHVS and FNYEAQ. The CDR3 is 15 residues long. After removal of 2 bases from V and 5 bases from J, the junction contained 6 bases not matched to a gene. CDR3 amino acids: CASSLPIGQDNEQFF. The CDR3 DNA reads as TGTGCCAGCAGCTTACCAATAGGACAGGACAATGAGCAGTTCTTC. The whole variable domain, remainder taken from reference TRBV7-6 and TRBJ2-1, is GAGVSQSPRYKVTKRGQDVALRCDPISGHVSLYWYRQALGQGPEFLTYFNYEAQQDKSGLPNDRFSAERPEGSISTLTIQRTEQRDSAMYRCASSLPIGQDNEQFFGPGTRLTVL.

This clonotype showed up many times. J is TRBJ1-5 and V is TRBV7-9, with a weak D call TRBD1 (5 bases). Trimming stripped 7 bases from V and 5 bases from J, with 12 bases between. The germline gives CDR1 SEHNR, CDR2 FQNEAQ (reference sequence). The CDR3 runs to 13 residues. The CDR3 loop reads CASTPWGDQPQHF. DNA of the CDR3: TGTGCCAGCACCCCGTGGGGGGATCAGCCCCAGCATTTT.

This clonotype was found many times. The V gene is TRBV28, the J gene TRBJ1-1, with 7 bases lining up with TRBD1. V trimming: 2 bases; J trimming: 5 bases; junction bases outside the gene matches: 8. Per the germline V gene, CDR1 is MDHEN and CDR2 is SYDVKM. CDR3 length: 15 residues. CDR3 residues: CASSLDDRVRTEAFF. The DNA of the CDR3 is TGTGCCAGCAGTTTAGATGACAGGGTGAGAACTGAAGCTTTCTTT.

This clonotype was detected many times. The chain joins TRBV6-4 to TRBJ2-6; maybe TRBD1 (5 bases). CDR3 length: 19 residues. V was pared by 6 bases and J by 0 bases, with 21 bases between. CDR1 is MRHNA and CDR2 is SNTAGT in the germline V gene. The CDR3 protein is CASRRRQTPQSSGANVLTF. The CDR3 DNA is TGTGCCAGCAGACGACGACAGACTCCACAAAGCTCTGGGGCCAACGTCCTGACTTTC.

The sample holds many counts of this clonotype. The chain combines TRBV15 with TRBJ2-7; a possible D gene is TRBD1 (6 bases). Per germline, CDR1 LNHNV and CDR2 YYDKDF (reference sequence). The CDR3 length is 16 residues. V lost 5 bases, J lost 7 bases, and 24 bases lay in between. DNA for the CDR3: TGTGCCACCAGCCCCATGTTTGGCAGGGGCGTCTGGGAGCAGTACTTC. Residues: CATSPMFGRGVWEQYF.

In the case of this clonotype: This may come from a read error, since a much larger clone is one base off. The chain joins TRBV5-1 to TRBJ2-2; D is undetermined. This CDR3 is built from 16 residues. Trimming took 0 bases from V and 7 from J, leaving 16 bases between them. Germline CDR1 reads SGHRS; CDR2 reads YFSETQ. CDR3 coding DNA: TGCGCCAGCAGCTTGGAAGGTTCCTCCCCAGGCGGGGAGCTGTTTTTT. Its protein product is CASSLEGSSPGGELFF.

This clonotype was observed many times. The rearrangement links TRBV5-1 to TRBJ1-1; 9 nucleotides align to TRBD1. The CDR3 is 13 residues long. V dropped 4 bases and J dropped 7; count of bases not matched to a gene: 5. From germline, CDR1 is SGHRS and CDR2 YFSETQ. Here the CDR3 reads CASSLRGQGEAFF. DNA for the CDR3: TGCGCCAGCAGCCTCCGGGGACAGGGTGAAGCTTTCTTT.

This clonotype occurred many times. The chain uses TRBV4-2 and TRBJ2-7; 10 bases match TRBD2. The CDR3 is made up of 16 amino acids. Per the germline V gene, CDR1 is LGHNA and CDR2 is YNFKEQ. Trimming at V came to 3 bases and at J to 0 bases, leaving 5 bases not matched to a gene. CDR3: CASSHPSGGSSYEQYF. The DNA of the CDR3 is TGTGCCAGCAGCCACCCTAGCGGGGGATCCTCCTACGAGCAGTACTTC.

This clonotype has at least ten counts. This sequence joins TRBV5-1 and TRBJ2-7, with TRBD2 matching 7 bases. V shed 2 bases and J 2 bases; nucleotides not matched to a gene: 7. The germline CDR1 and CDR2 sequences are SGHRS and YFSETQ. This CDR3 has 15 amino acids. The CDR3 loop reads CASSFRGSGAYEQYF. The CDR3 coding sequence is TGCGCCAGCAGCTTCCGCGGGAGTGGGGCCTACGAGCAGTACTTC.

This clonotype was counted ten times or more. The rearrangement uses TRBV12-3 or TRBV12-4 and TRBJ1-3; D remains ambiguous. The V gene lost 4 bases and the J gene lost 2 bases, with 9 bases spanning the gap. This CDR3 contains 14 residues. The CDR3: CASSWTMTGNTIYF. In DNA, the CDR3 is TGTGCCAGCAGTTGGACCATGACTGGAAACACCATATATTTT.

The sample holds many counts of this clonotype. The rearrangement links TRBV5-1 to TRBJ2-2; D not certain. Per the germline V gene, CDR1 is SGHRS and CDR2 is YFSETQ. Trimming removed 0 bases at V and 2 bases at J, with 11 bases between. This CDR3 contains 16 residues. The CDR3 is CASSLARQLNTGELFF. The CDR3 nucleotides read TGCGCCAGCAGCTTGGCGAGGCAGCTTAACACCGGGGAGCTGTTTTTT.

Many counts were recorded for this clonotype. This rearrangement joins TRBV5-1 to TRBJ2-5; TRBD1 might be the D (5 bases). Trimming took 2 bases from V and 1 from J, leaving 6 bases between them. The CDR3 length is 13 residues. Germline V gives CDR1 SGHRS, CDR2 YFSETQ. The CDR3 spells CASSFQGQETQYF. The CDR3 DNA is TGCGCCAGCAGCTTTCAGGGCCAAGAGACCCAGTACTTC.

Ten or more counts support this clonotype. The V call is TRBV11-1, the J call TRBJ2-6; D is unclear. The CDR3 sequence is 18 residues long. The germline gives CDR1 SGHAT, CDR2 FQDESV (reference sequence). V gave up 1 base and J gave up 0 bases, with 13 bases separating them. CDR3 protein: CASSLGSRGVSGANVLTF. The DNA for the CDR3 is TGTGCCAGCAGCTTAGGAAGCAGAGGAGTCTCTGGGGCCAACGTCCTGACTTTC. The full variable domain, completed using reference TRBV11-1 and TRBJ2-6, is EAEVAQSPRYKITEKSQAVAFWCDPISGHATLYWYRQILGQGPELLVQFQDESVVDDSQLPKDRFSAERLKGVDSTLKIQPAELGDSAMYLCASSLGSRGVSGANVLTFGAGSRLTVL.

This clonotype was recorded at least ten times. The chain links TRBV5-1 to TRBJ2-7, with D tentatively TRBD1 (6 bases). V was cut by 3 bases and J by 3 bases, with 19 bases left in between. The CDR3 covers 16 residues. From germline, CDR1 is SGHRS and CDR2 YFSETQ. As DNA, the CDR3 is TGCGCCAGCAGCTACGCGAGGGCAGGGGACAACTACGAGCAGTACTTC. This gives the protein CASSYARAGDNYEQYF.